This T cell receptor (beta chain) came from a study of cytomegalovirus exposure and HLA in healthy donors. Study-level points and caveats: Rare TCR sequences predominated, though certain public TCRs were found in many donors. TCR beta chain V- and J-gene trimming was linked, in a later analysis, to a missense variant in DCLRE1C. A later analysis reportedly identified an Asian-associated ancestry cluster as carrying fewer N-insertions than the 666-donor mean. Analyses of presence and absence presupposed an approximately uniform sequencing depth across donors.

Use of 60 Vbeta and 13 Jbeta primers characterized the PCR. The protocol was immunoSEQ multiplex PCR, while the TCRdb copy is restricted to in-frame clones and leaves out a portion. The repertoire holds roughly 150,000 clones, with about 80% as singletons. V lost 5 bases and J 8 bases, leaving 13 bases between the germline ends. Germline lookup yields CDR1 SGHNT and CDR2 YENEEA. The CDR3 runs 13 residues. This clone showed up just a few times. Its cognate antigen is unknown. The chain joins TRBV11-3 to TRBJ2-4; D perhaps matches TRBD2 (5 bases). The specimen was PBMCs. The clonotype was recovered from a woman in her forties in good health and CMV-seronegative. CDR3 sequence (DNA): TGTGCCAGCAGCCAAACGGCGAGGGACATTCAGTACTTC. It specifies CASSQTARDIQYF. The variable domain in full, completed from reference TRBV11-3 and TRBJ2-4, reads EAGVVQSPRYKIIEKKQPVAFWCNPISGHNTLYWYLQNLGQGPELLIRYENEEAVDDSQLPKDRFSAERLKGVDSTLKIQPAELGDSAVYLCASSQTARDIQYFGAGTRLSVL.